The TCR beta chain under discussion was sequenced for a study of CD8+CD57+ T cells in acquired aplastic anemia. At the level of the study: The mean DNA yield obtained from sorted CD4+ and CD8+ cells came to around 3 ug.

General study findings and limits: Comparison of patients with controls identified some 29 shared CD8+ CDR3 sequences. The study found no significant CD8+ Simpson's diversity difference between patients and controls.

As for this clonotype: The antigen is unknown. The CDR3 carries no conserved terminal phenylalanine or tryptophan, so it likely arises from a read error.

V lost 1 base and J lost 9, with 8 bases in between. CDR3 size: 12 residues. The germline V gene has CDR1 SGDLS and CDR2 YYNGEE. Genomic DNA templated the TCR beta VDJ and CDR3 profiling. TCRdb reanalysed the reads using MiXCR and keeps one entry per CDR3 protein. The sample consists of about 400,000 distinct CDR3 sequences, just under 70% of them appearing once. Sample: sorted CD4+, CD8+, or CD8+CD57+ T cells (not recorded which) from PBMCs. This clonotype originated in a human donor in good health, serving as a control. The chain recombines TRBV9 with TRBJ1-5; TRBD1 is a possible D gene (5 bases). The CDR3 nucleotides are TGTGCCAGCAGCGTATGGGGCAGGCCCCAGCATCCC. Translation: CASSVWGRPQHP.